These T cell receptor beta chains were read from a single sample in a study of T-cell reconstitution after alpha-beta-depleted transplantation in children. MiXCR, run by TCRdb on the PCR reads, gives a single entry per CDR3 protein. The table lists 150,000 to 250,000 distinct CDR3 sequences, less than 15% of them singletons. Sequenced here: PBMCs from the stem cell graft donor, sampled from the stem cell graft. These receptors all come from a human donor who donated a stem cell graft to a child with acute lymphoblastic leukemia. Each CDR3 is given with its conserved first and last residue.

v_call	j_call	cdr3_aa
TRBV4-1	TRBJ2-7	CASSQNSGGTYEQYF
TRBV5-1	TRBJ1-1	CASSSGGGNTEAFF
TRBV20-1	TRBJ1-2	CSATPPGSYGYTF
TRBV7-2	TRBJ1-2	CASSHLRTNYGYTF
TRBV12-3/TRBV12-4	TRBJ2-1	CASSGTGSIDEQFF
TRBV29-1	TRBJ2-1	CSVGGTSGYNEQFF
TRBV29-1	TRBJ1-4	CSGAGGPRGEKLFF
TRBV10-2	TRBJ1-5	CASSEGGQGDQPQHF
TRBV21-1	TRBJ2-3	CASSEGQGADTQYF
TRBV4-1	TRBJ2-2	CASSQRSGQVTGELFF
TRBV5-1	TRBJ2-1	CASSPSLAGDHNEQFF
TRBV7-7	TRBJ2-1	CASSLPTIYNEQFF
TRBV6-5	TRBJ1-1	CASSYSTTMNTEAFF
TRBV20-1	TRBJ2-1	CSARYPTGNEQFF
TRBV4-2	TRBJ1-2	CAMSPDRNYGYTF
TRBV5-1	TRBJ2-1	CASSLADIPKQFF
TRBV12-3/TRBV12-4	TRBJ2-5	CASSLTVGETQYF
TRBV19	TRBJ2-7	CATGQAYEQYF
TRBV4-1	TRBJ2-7	CASSQPPRGKTYEQYF
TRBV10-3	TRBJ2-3	CAISAEAAGIRDTQYF
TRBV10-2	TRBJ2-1	CASSDIAGVGSEQFF
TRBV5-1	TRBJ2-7	CASSNQQGSESYEQYF
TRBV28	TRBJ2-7	CASSAPPSSYEQYF
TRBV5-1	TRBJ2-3	CASSLLASPDTQYF
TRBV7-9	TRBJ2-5	CASSLPVTDETQYF